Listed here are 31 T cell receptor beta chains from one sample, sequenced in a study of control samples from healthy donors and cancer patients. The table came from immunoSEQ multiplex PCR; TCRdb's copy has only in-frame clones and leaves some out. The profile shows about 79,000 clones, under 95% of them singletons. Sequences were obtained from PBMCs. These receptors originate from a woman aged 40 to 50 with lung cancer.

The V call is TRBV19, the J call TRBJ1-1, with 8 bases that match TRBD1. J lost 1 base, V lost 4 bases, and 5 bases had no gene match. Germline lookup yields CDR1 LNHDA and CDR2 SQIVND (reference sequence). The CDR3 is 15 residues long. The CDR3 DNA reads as TGTGCCAGTAGTACCCAACAGGGGGGGAACACTGAAGCTTTCTTT. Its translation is CASSTQQGGNTEAFF.

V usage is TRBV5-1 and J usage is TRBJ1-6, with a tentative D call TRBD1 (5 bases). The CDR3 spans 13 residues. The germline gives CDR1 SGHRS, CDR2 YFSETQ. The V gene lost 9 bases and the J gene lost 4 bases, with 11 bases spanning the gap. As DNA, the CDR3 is TGCGCCACCGCGACAGATTATAATTCACCCCTCCACTTT. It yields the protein CATATDYNSPLHF.

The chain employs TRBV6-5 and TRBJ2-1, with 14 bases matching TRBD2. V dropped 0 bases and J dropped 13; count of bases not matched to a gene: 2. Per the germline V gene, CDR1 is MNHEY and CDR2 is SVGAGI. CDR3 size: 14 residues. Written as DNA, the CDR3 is TGTGCCAGCAGTTACTCGACTAGCGGGGGGGCACAGTTCTTC. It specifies CASSYSTSGGAQFF.

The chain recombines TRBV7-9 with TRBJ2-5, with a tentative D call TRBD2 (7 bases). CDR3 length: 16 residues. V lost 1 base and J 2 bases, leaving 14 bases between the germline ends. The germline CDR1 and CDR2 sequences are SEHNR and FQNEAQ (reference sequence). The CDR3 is CASSLGLRGQQETQYF. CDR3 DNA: TGTGCCAGCAGCTTAGGGTTGCGGGGGCAACAAGAGACCCAGTACTTC.

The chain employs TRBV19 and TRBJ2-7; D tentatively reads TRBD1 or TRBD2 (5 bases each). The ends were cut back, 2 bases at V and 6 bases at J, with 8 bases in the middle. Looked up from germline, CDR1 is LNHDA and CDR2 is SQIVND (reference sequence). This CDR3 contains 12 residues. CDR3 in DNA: TGTGCCAGTAGTATATCCGGGGCCGAGCAGTACTTC. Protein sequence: CASSISGAEQYF.

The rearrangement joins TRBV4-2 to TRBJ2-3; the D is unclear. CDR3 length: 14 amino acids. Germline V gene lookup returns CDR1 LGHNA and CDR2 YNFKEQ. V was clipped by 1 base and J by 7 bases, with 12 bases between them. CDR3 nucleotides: TGTGCCAGCAGCCAAGGGTCCCCATCTAATACGCAGTATTTT. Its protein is CASSQGSPSNTQYF.

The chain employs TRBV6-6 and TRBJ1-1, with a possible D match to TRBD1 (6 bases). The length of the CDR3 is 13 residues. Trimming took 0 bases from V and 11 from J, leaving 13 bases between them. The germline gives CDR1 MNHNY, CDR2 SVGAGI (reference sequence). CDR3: CASSYSGGERAFF. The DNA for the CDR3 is TGTGCCAGCAGTTACTCAGGGGGAGAGAGGGCTTTCTTT.

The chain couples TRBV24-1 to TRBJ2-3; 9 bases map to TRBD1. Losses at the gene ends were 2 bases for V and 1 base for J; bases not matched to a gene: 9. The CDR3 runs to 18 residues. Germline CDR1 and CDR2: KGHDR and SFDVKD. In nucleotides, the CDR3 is TGTGCCACCAGTGATTGGGATATACGGGACAGGGGCACAGATACGCAGTATTTT. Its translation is CATSDWDIRDRGTDTQYF.

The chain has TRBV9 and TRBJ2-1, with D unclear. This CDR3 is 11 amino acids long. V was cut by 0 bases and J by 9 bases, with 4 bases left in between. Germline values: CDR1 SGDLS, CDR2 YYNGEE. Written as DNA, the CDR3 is TGTGCCAGCAGCGTAGGGGGTGAGCAGTTCTTC. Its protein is CASSVGGEQFF.

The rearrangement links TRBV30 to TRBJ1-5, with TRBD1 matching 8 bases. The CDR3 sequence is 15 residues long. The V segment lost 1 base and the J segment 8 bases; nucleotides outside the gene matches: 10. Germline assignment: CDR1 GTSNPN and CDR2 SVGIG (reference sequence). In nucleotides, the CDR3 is TGTGCCTGGAGTGCCCCTGCAGGGGGCTTGGAGCCCCAGCATTTT. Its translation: CAWSAPAGGLEPQHF.

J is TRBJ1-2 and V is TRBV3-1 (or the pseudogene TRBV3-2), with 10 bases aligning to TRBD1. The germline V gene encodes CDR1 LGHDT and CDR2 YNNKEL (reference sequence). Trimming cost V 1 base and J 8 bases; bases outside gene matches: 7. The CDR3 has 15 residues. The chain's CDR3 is CASSQADRGLRGYTF. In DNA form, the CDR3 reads TGTGCCAGCAGCCAAGCCGACAGGGGGCTCAGAGGCTACACCTTC.

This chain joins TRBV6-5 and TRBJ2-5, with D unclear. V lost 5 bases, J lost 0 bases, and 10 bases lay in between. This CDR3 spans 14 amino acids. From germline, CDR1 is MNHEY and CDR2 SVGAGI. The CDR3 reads CASSPAPNQETQYF. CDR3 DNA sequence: TGTGCCAGCAGTCCCGCTCCTAACCAAGAGACCCAGTACTTC.

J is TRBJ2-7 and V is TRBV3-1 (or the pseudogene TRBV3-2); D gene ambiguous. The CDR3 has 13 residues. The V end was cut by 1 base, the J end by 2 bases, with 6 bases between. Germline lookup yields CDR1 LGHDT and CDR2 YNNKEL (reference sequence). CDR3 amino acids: CASSQGQPYEQYF. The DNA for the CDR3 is TGTGCCAGCAGCCAAGGGCAGCCCTACGAGCAGTACTTC.

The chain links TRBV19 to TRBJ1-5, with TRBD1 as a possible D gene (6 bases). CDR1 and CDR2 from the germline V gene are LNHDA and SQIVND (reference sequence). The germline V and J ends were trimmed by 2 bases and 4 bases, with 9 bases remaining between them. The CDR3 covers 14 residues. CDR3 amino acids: CASSIMTGNQPQHF. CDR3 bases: TGTGCCAGTAGTATAATGACAGGTAATCAGCCCCAGCATTTT.

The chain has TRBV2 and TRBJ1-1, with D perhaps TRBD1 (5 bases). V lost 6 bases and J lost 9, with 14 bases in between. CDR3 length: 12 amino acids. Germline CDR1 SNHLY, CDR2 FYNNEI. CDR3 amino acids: CASSNQGVKAFF. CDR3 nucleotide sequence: TGTGCCAGCAGCAACCAAGGGGTGAAAGCTTTCTTT.

The CDR3 DNA is TGTGCCTGGAGAGAACAGTGGGCCCAGTACTTC. This gives the protein CAWREQWAQYF. The genes are TRBV30 and TRBJ2-5, with D hard to call. The CDR3 consists of 11 residues. Germline V CDR1 and CDR2: GTSNPN, SVGIG (reference sequence). V was cut by 3 bases and J by 9 bases, with 11 bases left in between.

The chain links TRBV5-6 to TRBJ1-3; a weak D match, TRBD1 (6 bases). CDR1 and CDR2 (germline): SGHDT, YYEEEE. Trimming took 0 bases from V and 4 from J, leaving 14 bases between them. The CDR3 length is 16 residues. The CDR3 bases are TGTGCCAGCAGCTTGGCGGGCGGGGGCTACGGAAACACCATATATTTT. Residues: CASSLAGGGYGNTIYF.

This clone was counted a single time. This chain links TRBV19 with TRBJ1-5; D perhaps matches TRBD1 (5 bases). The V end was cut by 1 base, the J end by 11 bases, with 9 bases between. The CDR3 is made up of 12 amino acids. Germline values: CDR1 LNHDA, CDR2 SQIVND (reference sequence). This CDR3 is CASSIAGGTQHF. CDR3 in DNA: TGTGCCAGTAGTATAGCTGGGGGTACCCAGCATTTT. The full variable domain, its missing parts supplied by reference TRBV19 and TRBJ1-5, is DGGITQSPKYLFRKEGQNVTLSCEQNLNHDAMYWYRQDPGQGLRLIYYSQIVNDFQKGDIAEGYSVSREKKESFPLTVTSAQKNPTAFYLCASSIAGGTQHFGDGTRLSIL.

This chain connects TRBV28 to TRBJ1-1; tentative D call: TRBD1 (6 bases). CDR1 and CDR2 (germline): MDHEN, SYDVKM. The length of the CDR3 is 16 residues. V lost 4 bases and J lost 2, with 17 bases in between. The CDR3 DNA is TGTGCCAGCAGTTCTCCGACCCGGACAGCAAACACTGAAGCTTTCTTT. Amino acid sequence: CASSSPTRTANTEAFF. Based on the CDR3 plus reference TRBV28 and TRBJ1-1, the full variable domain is DVKVTQSSRYLVKRTGEKVFLECVQDMDHENMFWYRQDPGLGLRLIYFSYDVKMKEKGDIPEGYSVSREKKERFSLILESASTNQTSMYLCASSSPTRTANTEAFFGQGTRLTVV.

The CDR3 reads CASSSMGGAADTQYF. The CDR3 DNA is TGTGCCAGCAGCTCTATGGGGGGGGCGGCAGATACGCAGTATTTT. The chain employs TRBV7-9 and TRBJ2-3, with D tentatively TRBD2 (7 bases). This CDR3 has 15 amino acids. Germline CDR1 and CDR2: SEHNR and FQNEAQ (reference sequence). Trimming cost V 4 bases and J 4 bases, with 15 bases left between them. Together with reference TRBV7-9 and TRBJ2-3, the CDR3 gives the full variable domain: DTGVSQNPRHKITKRGQNVTFRCDPISEHNRLYWYRQTLGQGPEFLTYFQNEAQLEKSRLLSDRFSAERPKGSFSTLEIQRTEQGDSAMYLCASSSMGGAADTQYFGPGTRLTVL.

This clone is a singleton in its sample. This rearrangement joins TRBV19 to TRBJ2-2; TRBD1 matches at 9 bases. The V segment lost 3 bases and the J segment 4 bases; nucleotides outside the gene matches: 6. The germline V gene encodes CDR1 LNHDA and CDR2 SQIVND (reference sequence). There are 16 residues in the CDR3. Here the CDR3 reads CASSMFDRGGTGELFF. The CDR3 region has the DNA TGTGCCAGTAGTATGTTCGACAGGGGGGGCACCGGGGAGCTGTTTTTT.

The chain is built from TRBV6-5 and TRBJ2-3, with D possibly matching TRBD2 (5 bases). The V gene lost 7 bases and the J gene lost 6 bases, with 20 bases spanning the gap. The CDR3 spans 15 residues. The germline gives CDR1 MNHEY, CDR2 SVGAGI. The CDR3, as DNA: TGTGCCAGCACCCCTATCGGGGTGTCTCGGGATACGCAGTATTTT. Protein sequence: CASTPIGVSRDTQYF.

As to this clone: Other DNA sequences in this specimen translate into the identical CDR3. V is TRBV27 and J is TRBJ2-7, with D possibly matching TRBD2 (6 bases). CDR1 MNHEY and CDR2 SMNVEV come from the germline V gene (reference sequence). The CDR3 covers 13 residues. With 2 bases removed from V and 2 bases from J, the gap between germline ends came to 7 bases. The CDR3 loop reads CASSLGGTYEQYF. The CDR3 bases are TGTGCCAGCAGTTTAGGAGGGACCTACGAGCAGTACTTC.

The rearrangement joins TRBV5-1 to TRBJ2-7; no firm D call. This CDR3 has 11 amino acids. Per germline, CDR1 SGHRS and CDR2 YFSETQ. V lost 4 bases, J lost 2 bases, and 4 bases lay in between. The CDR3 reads CASSQTYEQYF. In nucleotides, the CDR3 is TGCGCCAGCAGCCAAACCTACGAGCAGTACTTC. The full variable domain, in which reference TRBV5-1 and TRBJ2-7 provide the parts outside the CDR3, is KAGVTQTPRYLIKTRGQQVTLSCSPISGHRSVSWYQQTPGQGLQFLFEYFSETQRNKGNFPGRFSGRQFSNSRSEMNVSTLELGDSALYLCASSQTYEQYFGPGTRLTVT.

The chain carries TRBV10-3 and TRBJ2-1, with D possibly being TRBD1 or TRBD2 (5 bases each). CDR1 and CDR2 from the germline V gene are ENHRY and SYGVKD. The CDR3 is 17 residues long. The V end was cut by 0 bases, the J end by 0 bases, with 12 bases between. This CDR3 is CAISESGTVSSYNEQFF. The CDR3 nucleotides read TGTGCCATCAGTGAGTCTGGGACGGTCAGCTCCTACAATGAGCAGTTCTTC.

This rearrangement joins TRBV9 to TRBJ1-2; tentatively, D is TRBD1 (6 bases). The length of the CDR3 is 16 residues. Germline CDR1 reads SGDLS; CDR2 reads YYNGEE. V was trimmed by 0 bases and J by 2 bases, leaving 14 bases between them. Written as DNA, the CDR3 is TGTGCCAGCAGCGTAGTAGGCGGTCAGGGGAACTATGGCTACACCTTC. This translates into CASSVVGGQGNYGYTF.

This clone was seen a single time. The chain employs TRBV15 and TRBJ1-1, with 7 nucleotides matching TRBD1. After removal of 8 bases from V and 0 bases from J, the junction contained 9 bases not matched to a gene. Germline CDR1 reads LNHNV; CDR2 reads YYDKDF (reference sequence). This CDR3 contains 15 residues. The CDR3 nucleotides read TGTGCCACCCAACGGGACAGCAGTTTGAACACTGAAGCTTTCTTT. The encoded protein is CATQRDSSLNTEAFF.

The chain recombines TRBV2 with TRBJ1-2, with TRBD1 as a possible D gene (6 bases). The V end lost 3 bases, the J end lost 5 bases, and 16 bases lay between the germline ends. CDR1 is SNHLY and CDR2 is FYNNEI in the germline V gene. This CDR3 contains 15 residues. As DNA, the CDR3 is TGTGCCAGCAGTGACCCCAGGACAGTACTATATGGCTACACCTTC. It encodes CASSDPRTVLYGYTF.

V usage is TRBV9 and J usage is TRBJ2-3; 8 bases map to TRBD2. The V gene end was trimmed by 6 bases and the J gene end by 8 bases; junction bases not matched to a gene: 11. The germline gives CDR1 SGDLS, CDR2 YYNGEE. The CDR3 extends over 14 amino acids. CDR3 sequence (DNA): TGTGCCAGCACCGCCGGGACTAGTGGGGGTACGCAGTATTTT. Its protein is CASTAGTSGGTQYF.

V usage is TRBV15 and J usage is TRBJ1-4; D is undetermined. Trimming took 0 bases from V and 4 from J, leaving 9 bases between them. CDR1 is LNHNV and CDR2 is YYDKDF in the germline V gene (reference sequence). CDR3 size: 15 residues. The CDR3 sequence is CATSRDKVINEKLFF. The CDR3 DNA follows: TGTGCCACCAGCAGAGATAAGGTCATTAATGAAAAACTGTTTTTT.

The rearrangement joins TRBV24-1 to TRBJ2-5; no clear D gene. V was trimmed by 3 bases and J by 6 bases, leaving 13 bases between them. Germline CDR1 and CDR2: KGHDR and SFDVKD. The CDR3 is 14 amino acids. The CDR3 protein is CATSDPRRGKTQYF. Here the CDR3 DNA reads TGTGCCACCAGTGATCCCCGGCGCGGAAAGACCCAGTACTTC.